The next 25 T cell receptor beta chains were all read from a single sample in a study of PD-L1 blockade in urothelial cancer. Method: immunoSEQ multiplex PCR; TCRdb's copy keeps in-frame clones and lacks some. The sample shows 70,000 to 85,000 clones, 80% to 90% of them seen only once. The source material was PBMCs, sampled around atezolizumab (anti-PD-L1) treatment. These receptors all come from a man in his 70s with urothelial cancer.

This clone was observed once. The gene calls are TRBV5-1 and TRBJ1-3; possibly TRBD1 for D (5 bases). CDR3 length: 17 residues. V shed 4 bases and J shed 0 bases, with 17 bases lying between them. The germline CDR1 and CDR2 sequences are SGHRS and YFSETQ. Here the CDR3 reads CASSIDGTVSSGNTIYF. DNA of the CDR3: TGCGCCAGCAGCATTGATGGGACTGTAAGCTCTGGAAACACCATATATTTT.

This clone has more than one count but fewer than ten. The chain carries TRBV2 and TRBJ2-2, with 11 bases aligning to TRBD1. The germline CDR1 and CDR2 sequences are SNHLY and FYNNEI. Germline trimming cut 7 bases from V and 4 bases from J; bases unmatched to any gene: 5. The CDR3 is made up of 15 amino acids. CDR3 residues: CASTGGTGGTGELFF. The CDR3 bases are TGTGCCAGCACAGGAGGGACAGGGGGCACCGGGGAGCTGTTTTTT.

The V and J genes are TRBV7-3 and TRBJ2-2; D possibly corresponds to TRBD1 (6 bases). Trimming removed 5 bases from V and 7 bases from J, with 14 bases in between. Germline V CDR1 and CDR2: SGHTA, FQGTGA. The CDR3 is made up of 14 amino acids. CDR3: CASSKDRTNGELFF. Here the CDR3 DNA reads TGTGCCAGCAGCAAAGACAGGACAAACGGGGAGCTGTTTTTT.

The chain joins TRBV19 to TRBJ1-5; TRBD1 matches 7 bases. V gave up 7 bases and J gave up 2 bases; unmatched junction bases: 8. Germline values: CDR1 LNHDA, CDR2 SQIVND (reference sequence). CDR3 size: 15 residues. The CDR3 DNA follows: TGTGCCAGTACCTCGACAGGGCAGGGCAATCAGCCCCAGCATTTT. Its translation is CASTSTGQGNQPQHF.

The chain is built from TRBV27 and TRBJ2-5; no clear D gene. Germline CDR1 and CDR2: MNHEY and SMNVEV (reference sequence). V lost 0 bases and J 1 base, leaving 9 bases between the germline ends. The CDR3 runs to 15 residues. Written as DNA, the CDR3 is TGTGCCAGCAGTTTATCGTTGACATTCCAAGAGACCCAGTACTTC. It encodes CASSLSLTFQETQYF.

The rearrangement joins TRBV19 to TRBJ1-5; D not certain. Germline loops: CDR1 LNHDA, CDR2 SQIVND (reference sequence). Between the trimmed V and J ends, which lost 11 bases and 7 bases, there was a span of 15 bases. The CDR3 is 12 amino acids. The CDR3 sequence: CASTARNQPQHF. The CDR3 DNA sequence: TGTGCCTCTACTGCGAGGAACCAGCCCCAGCATTTT.

This sequence joins TRBV27 and TRBJ2-3; D gene uncertain. Germline values: CDR1 MNHEY, CDR2 SMNVEV (reference sequence). This CDR3 comprises 15 residues. The ends were cut back, 0 bases at V and 4 bases at J, with 11 bases in the middle. DNA for the CDR3: TGTGCCAGCAGTTTATCTTCTGGGCTCCCAGATACGCAGTATTTT. Residues: CASSLSSGLPDTQYF.

The chain recombines TRBV4-2 with TRBJ2-1; 8 bases agree with TRBD2. This CDR3 contains 18 residues. Germline V gene lookup returns CDR1 LGHNA and CDR2 YNFKEQ. Trimming cost V 0 bases and J 1 base; bases outside gene matches: 8. DNA for the CDR3: TGTGCCAGCAGCCAAGAACGCGGGAGGATTCCATCCTACAATGAGCAGTTCTTC. Protein product: CASSQERGRIPSYNEQFF.

The V call is TRBV5-1, the J call TRBJ1-2, with D unclear. CDR1 is SGHRS and CDR2 is YFSETQ in the germline V gene. This CDR3 is 13 amino acids long. V was pared by 8 bases and J by 4 bases, with 15 bases between. Here the CDR3 DNA reads TGCGCCAGTACTCTCGGAGTAGGCTATGGCTACACCTTC. As protein: CASTLGVGYGYTF. Filled out from reference TRBV5-1 and TRBJ1-2, the complete variable domain reads KAGVTQTPRYLIKTRGQQVTLSCSPISGHRSVSWYQQTPGQGLQFLFEYFSETQRNKGNFPGRFSGRQFSNSRSEMNVSTLELGDSALYLCASTLGVGYGYTFGSGTRLTVV.

The chain links TRBV7-2 to TRBJ2-1; TRBD2 agrees at 7 bases. There are 16 residues in the CDR3. V dropped 9 bases and J dropped 9; count of bases not matched to a gene: 20. CDR1 is SGHTA and CDR2 is FQGNSA in the germline V gene. The CDR3, as DNA: TGTGCCAGTTCAAGGGTCGGTGGGGGAGGGGTTGGTGAGCAGTTCTTC. As protein: CASSRVGGGGVGEQFF. The whole variable domain, remainder taken from reference TRBV7-2 and TRBJ2-1, is GAGVSQSPSNKVTEKGKDVELRCDPISGHTALYWYRQSLGQGLEFLIYFQGNSAPDKSGLPSDRFSAERTGGSVSTLTIQRTQQEDSAVYLCASSRVGGGGVGEQFFGPGTRLTVL.

V usage is TRBV6-5 and J usage is TRBJ2-7; 8 nucleotides match TRBD2. The CDR3 covers 15 residues. Germline V CDR1 and CDR2: MNHEY, SVGAGI. With 6 bases clipped from V and 1 base from J, the junction kept 8 bases outside the gene matches. CDR3 sequence reads: CASSASSGFSYEQYF. Written as DNA, the CDR3 is TGTGCCAGCAGCGCTTCTAGCGGGTTTTCCTACGAGCAGTACTTC.

The chain links TRBV7-3 to TRBJ2-1; TRBD2 might be the D (5 bases). Between the trimmed V and J ends, which lost 5 bases and 8 bases, there was a span of 16 bases. From germline, CDR1 is SGHTA and CDR2 FQGTGA. This CDR3 contains 14 residues. This CDR3 is CASSLFGVRDEQFF. The CDR3 DNA reads TGTGCCAGCAGCCTATTTGGGGTGAGGGATGAGCAGTTCTTC.

The V call is TRBV5-5, the J call TRBJ2-6, with 7 bases that match TRBD1. The CDR3 is 17 residues long. The V gene's germline CDR1 is SGHKS and CDR2 YYEKEE (reference sequence). Germline trimming cut 4 bases from V and 4 bases from J; bases unmatched to any gene: 11. The CDR3 DNA reads TGTGCCAGCAGCCGACAGGGCCTAAACTCCGGGGCCAACGTCCTGACTTTC. Its protein product is CASSRQGLNSGANVLTF.

The genes are TRBV18 and TRBJ1-2; possible D gene TRBD1, 6 bases. The ends were cut back, 6 bases at V and 5 bases at J, with 13 bases in the middle. The CDR3 is 13 residues long. Germline values: CDR1 KGHSH, CDR2 LQKENI. The DNA of the CDR3 is TGTGCCAGCTCGCCGGACGGACAGTATGGCTACACCTTC. The encoded protein is CASSPDGQYGYTF.

V usage is TRBV19 and J usage is TRBJ2-7, with unresolved D. The CDR3 sequence is 14 residues long. Germline lookup yields CDR1 LNHDA and CDR2 SQIVND (reference sequence). V was cut by 1 base and J by 6 bases, with 13 bases left in between. The CDR3 reads CASSIGVAPGEQYF. The CDR3 region has the DNA TGTGCCAGTAGTATAGGAGTAGCCCCGGGCGAGCAGTACTTC.

V and J are TRBV10-3 and TRBJ2-2, with 7 bases identical to TRBD2. Germline V gene lookup returns CDR1 ENHRY and CDR2 SYGVKD. CDR3 length equals 17 residues. V lost 3 bases, J lost 6 bases, and 13 bases stayed unmatched. CDR3 bases: TGTGCCATCAGTGACCGGGTCCGTGGGAGGGGACCCGGGGAGCTGTTTTTT. Translating gives CAISDRVRGRGPGELFF.

The chain joins TRBV9 to TRBJ1-1, with no clear D. From germline, CDR1 is SGDLS and CDR2 YYNGEE. V lost 0 bases, J lost 1 base, and 7 bases lay in between. The CDR3 has 14 amino acids. In DNA, the CDR3 is TGTGCCAGCAGCGTAGAGAACAGGAACACTGAAGCTTTCTTT. Its translation: CASSVENRNTEAFF.

The genes are TRBV5-1 and TRBJ1-1; D gene ambiguous. The CDR3 extends over 16 amino acids. Germline V gene sequence: CDR1 SGHRS, CDR2 YFSETQ. Between the trimmed V and J ends, which lost 4 bases and 6 bases, there was a span of 22 bases. The CDR3 DNA follows: TGCGCCAGCAGCCCAGGAGGCGGATGGGGAGGCGCTGAAGCTTTCTTT. It is translated as CASSPGGGWGGAEAFF.

A single count supports this clone. The V gene is TRBV18, the J gene TRBJ2-6; D might be TRBD1 (5 bases). This CDR3 region has 18 residues. Between the trimmed V and J ends, which lost 4 bases and 0 bases, there was a span of 16 bases. Germline V gene lookup returns CDR1 KGHSH and CDR2 LQKENI. DNA of the CDR3: TGTGCCAGCTCACTATCTGAGACAGCCCCCTCTGGGGCCAACGTCCTGACTTTC. Its protein product is CASSLSETAPSGANVLTF.

The chain carries TRBV19 and TRBJ1-1; D gene ambiguous. Germline assignment: CDR1 LNHDA and CDR2 SQIVND (reference sequence). The CDR3 has 14 residues. Trimming pared 7 bases from V and 2 bases from J, leaving 14 bases between. CDR3 DNA sequence: TGTGCCAGTACCCTCGGACTGCGAAACACTGAAGCTTTCTTT. Protein: CASTLGLRNTEAFF.

The rearrangement joins TRBV28 to TRBJ2-2; D not resolved. The V gene lost 3 bases and the J gene lost 4 bases, with 12 bases spanning the gap. The CDR3 sequence is 15 residues long. Germline CDR1 reads MDHEN; CDR2 reads SYDVKM. CDR3 residues: CASSFTQRATGELFF. The CDR3 nucleotides read TGTGCCAGCAGTTTCACCCAGCGAGCCACCGGGGAGCTGTTTTTT.

This clone was detected only once. This chain uses TRBV19 with TRBJ1-1; TRBD1 agrees at 8 bases. The CDR3 length is 15 residues. V trimming: 5 bases; J trimming: 6 bases; junction bases outside the gene matches: 11. CDR1 and CDR2 (germline): LNHDA, SQIVND (reference sequence). CDR3 sequence: CASSAPRQGTPEAFF. The CDR3 coding sequence is TGTGCCAGTAGTGCGCCCCGACAGGGGACCCCTGAAGCTTTCTTT.

The chain combines TRBV27 with TRBJ1-1; D perhaps matches TRBD1 (6 bases). V was cut by 7 bases and J by 2 bases, with 14 bases left in between. This CDR3 contains 14 residues. Germline CDR1 reads MNHEY; CDR2 reads SMNVEV (reference sequence). The CDR3 reads CASTGQKDNTEAFF. CDR3 nucleotides: TGTGCCAGCACCGGACAGAAGGATAACACTGAAGCTTTCTTT.

This clone came up once. The CDR3 sequence: CASSTGTAQETQYF. The CDR3 region has the DNA TGCGCCAGCAGCACCGGGACAGCCCAAGAGACCCAGTACTTC. The V call is TRBV5-1, the J call TRBJ2-5, with 7 bases identical to TRBD1. With 4 bases clipped from V and 1 base from J, the junction kept 4 bases outside the gene matches. CDR1 is SGHRS, CDR2 YFSETQ, per germline. CDR3 size: 14 residues. The full variable domain, in which reference TRBV5-1 and TRBJ2-5 provide the parts outside the CDR3, is KAGVTQTPRYLIKTRGQQVTLSCSPISGHRSVSWYQQTPGQGLQFLFEYFSETQRNKGNFPGRFSGRQFSNSRSEMNVSTLELGDSALYLCASSTGTAQETQYFGPGTRLLVL.

The V and J genes are TRBV28 and TRBJ2-6, with 11 bases aligning to TRBD1. The V gene end was trimmed by 3 bases and the J gene end by 2 bases; junction bases not matched to a gene: 3. Germline CDR1 reads MDHEN; CDR2 reads SYDVKM. This CDR3 has 17 residues. CDR3 residues: CASSFGGQGAGANVLTF. CDR3 nucleotides: TGTGCCAGCAGTTTTGGGGGACAGGGGGCTGGGGCCAACGTCCTGACTTTC.